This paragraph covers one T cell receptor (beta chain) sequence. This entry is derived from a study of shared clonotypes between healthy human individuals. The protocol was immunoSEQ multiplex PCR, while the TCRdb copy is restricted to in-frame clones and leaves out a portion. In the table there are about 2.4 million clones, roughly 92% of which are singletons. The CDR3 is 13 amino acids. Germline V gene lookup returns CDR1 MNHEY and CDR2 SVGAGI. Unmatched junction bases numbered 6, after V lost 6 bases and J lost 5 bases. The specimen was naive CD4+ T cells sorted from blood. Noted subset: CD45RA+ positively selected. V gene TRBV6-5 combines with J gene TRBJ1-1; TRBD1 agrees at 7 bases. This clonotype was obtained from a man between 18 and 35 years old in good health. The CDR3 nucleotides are TGTGCCAGCAGGCAAAAGGACAGGACTGAAGCTTTCTTT. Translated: CASRQKDRTEAFF.